The T cell receptor beta chain under discussion was sequenced for a study of blood T cell repertoires in COVID-19. Study at large: COVID-19 samples, acute and convalescent, were from the United States, Italy and Spain. PBMCs, B-cell-depleted T cells, or T cells were the source of the cDNA or gDNA that made up the material.

As processed by the authors: Counts of nucleated cells, estimated from reference gene primer amplification, were obtained. The method was immunoSEQ multiplex PCR; TCRdb's version includes in-frame clones alone and lacks a portion of them. V, J and clone size derive from that table, while D and trimming were established from the DNA sequence. The repertoire holds tens of thousands of clones, with 80% as singletons. The table lists this clone with a count of one. V was clipped by 0 bases and J by 3 bases, with 13 bases between them. Germline lookup yields CDR1 SGHRS and CDR2 YFSETQ. CDR3 length: 15 amino acids.

This receptor was taken from a woman of 80 years or more with acute or convalescent COVID-19. Sequencing was done on a sample of peripheral blood. V and J are TRBV5-1 and TRBJ2-7; the D is unclear. The CDR3 nucleotides are TGCGCCAGCAGCTTGGGAGCCCAGGTGGGCTACGAGCAGTACTTC. This encodes CASSLGAQVGYEQYF.